This TCR beta chain stems from a study of cytotoxic CD8 clonotypes in ibrutinib-treated CLL. Overall study: Sequenced samples delivered averages of roughly 260,000 productive templates and around 94,000 productive rearrangements.

The repertoire was sequenced with immunoSEQ multiplex PCR; TCRdb's copy has only in-frame clones and lacks some. Of around 15,000 clones detected, 65% to 70% appear once; the ten largest clones hold 15% to 20%. Study-wide points: The times at which samples were taken varied between sustained-remission and progressing patients. Public clonotypes were uncommon and contracted or stayed stable on treatment.

As to this clone: Its target is unknown.

CDR3 length: 14 amino acids. Germline trimming cut 5 bases from V and 4 bases from J; bases unmatched to any gene: 6. Germline V gene sequence: CDR1 LNHDA, CDR2 SQIVND (reference sequence). Around 1.8 micrograms of genomic DNA came from cryopreserved PBMCs for TCR beta libraries. This receptor was obtained from a human donor with chronic lymphocytic leukemia. Here the sequenced sample was PBMCs, taken before ibrutinib treatment. V gene TRBV19 combines with J gene TRBJ1-1; 8 bases align to TRBD1. The CDR3 sequence is CASSFQQGVTEAFF. CDR3 bases: TGTGCCAGTAGTTTCCAACAGGGGGTCACTGAAGCTTTCTTT.